The 21 T cell receptor beta chains below come from one sample, sequenced in a study of T cells expressing NK-cell markers. TCRdb re-called the 5' RACE reads and catalogs CDR3 proteins one per entry, DNA excluded. This repertoire includes 500,000 to 700,000 distinct CDR3 sequences. Sequenced sample: blood T cells: a sorted CD56 or NKG2C T cell subset, CD4+ or CD8+ T cells, or bulk PBMC T cells (not recorded which). Source of these receptors: a man aged 18-30 years in good health.

V gene TRBV5-1 combines with J gene TRBJ2-1; TCRdb selects TRBD2, and the lack of DNA leaves this call unchecked. The CDR3 covers 18 residues. Germline CDR1 SGHRS, CDR2 YFSETQ. CDR3 sequence: CASSLGGDSSLPYNEQFF.

The chain has TRBV5-1 and TRBJ1-1; absent DNA, TCRdb's TRBD1 call cannot be checked. This CDR3 is built from 14 residues. CDR1 and CDR2 (germline): SGHRS, YFSETQ. CDR3: CASSLVDRGAEAFF.

The V call is TRBV3-1, the J call TRBJ2-1; TCRdb designates TRBD2, a call that cannot be tested without DNA. In germline, CDR1 is LGHDT, CDR2 YNNKEL (reference sequence). CDR3 length equals 15 residues. The CDR3 region is CASSQVFGTSYEQFF.

This chain connects TRBV5-1 to TRBJ2-1. Germline V gene data show CDR1 as SGHRS and CDR2 as YFSETQ. The CDR3 spans 13 residues. Here the CDR3 reads CASSLTEYNEQFF.

The V call is TRBV27, the J call TRBJ2-1; TCRdb's assignment of TRBD1 cannot be checked, as there is no DNA. CDR3 length equals 16 residues. Germline CDR1 reads MNHEY; CDR2 reads SMNVEV (reference sequence). The CDR3 loop is CASSSLESGQNNEQFF.

The chain joins TRBV7-6 to TRBJ2-5; TCRdb names TRBD2, which stays unverified in the absence of DNA. The CDR3 is 15 residues long. In germline, CDR1 is SGHVS, CDR2 FNYEAQ. CDR3 amino acids: CASSLAGPLGETQYF. Combining the CDR3 with reference TRBV7-6 and TRBJ2-5 gives the whole variable domain GAGVSQSPRYKVTKRGQDVALRCDPISGHVSLYWYRQALGQGPEFLTYFNYEAQQDKSGLPNDRFSAERPEGSISTLTIQRTEQRDSAMYRCASSLAGPLGETQYFGPGTRLLVL.

The gene calls are TRBV29-1 and TRBJ2-5; TCRdb indicates TRBD2, and absent DNA this call remains unverified. The germline V gene has CDR1 SQVTM and CDR2 ANQGSEA. The CDR3 totals 13 residues. The CDR3 loop reads CSSVLRLRETQYF.

The gene calls are TRBV4-2 and TRBJ2-1; no DNA is available, so the TRBD2 call from TCRdb remains unchecked. CDR1 is LGHNA and CDR2 is YNFKEQ in the germline V gene. The CDR3 consists of 15 residues. CDR3 in amino acids: CASSQGESRTHEGFF.

The V and J genes are TRBV7-3 and TRBJ2-5; with no DNA, the TCRdb D assignment of TRBD1 cannot be verified. CDR3 length equals 14 residues. The germline gives CDR1 SGHTA, CDR2 FQGTGA. The CDR3 reads CASSLSPIQETQYF.

The chain joins TRBV24-1 to TRBJ2-1; the TRBD2 assignment by TCRdb is unverifiable without DNA. The CDR3 sequence is 19 residues long. Germline CDR1 reads KGHDR; CDR2 reads SFDVKD. The CDR3 here is CATSDPRLRVGSSYNEQFF.

The chain links TRBV10-3 to TRBJ2-7; TCRdb's D call of TRBD1 is untestable without DNA. CDR1 ENHRY and CDR2 SYGVKD come from the germline V gene. CDR3 size: 15 residues. This CDR3 is CAISDPGQGLREQYF.

V usage is TRBV3-1 and J usage is TRBJ2-2. There are 15 residues in the CDR3. Germline lookup yields CDR1 LGHDT and CDR2 YNNKEL (reference sequence). The CDR3 sequence is CASSQGFSNTGELFF.

The chain couples TRBV24-1 to TRBJ2-5; TCRdb's D call of TRBD1 is untestable without DNA. Germline-derived CDR1 and CDR2 are KGHDR and SFDVKD. The CDR3 runs 14 residues. This chain's CDR3 is CATSGGQGGETQYF.

This chain links TRBV27 with TRBJ1-1. The CDR3 covers 13 residues. The V gene's germline CDR1 is MNHEY and CDR2 SMNVEV (reference sequence). CDR3 sequence reads: CASMGFTNTEAFF.

The rearrangement joins TRBV4-2 to TRBJ2-1; the TCRdb call, TRBD2, lacks DNA for checking. The CDR3 has 16 amino acids. Germline V gives CDR1 LGHNA, CDR2 YNFKEQ. The CDR3 sequence is CASSQDQASGSSEQFF.

The rearrangement uses TRBV20-1 and TRBJ2-7. The CDR3 contains 13 residues. The germline V gene encodes CDR1 DFQATT and CDR2 SNEGSKA (reference sequence). The CDR3 reads CSARKGGPDEQYF.

CDR3: CASSSRGRTDTQYF. This rearrangement joins TRBV27 to TRBJ2-3; the D gene TCRdb calls, TRBD1, cannot be checked with no DNA. CDR3 length equals 14 residues. Germline V lookup: CDR1 MNHEY, CDR2 SMNVEV (reference sequence).

V gene TRBV12-3 or TRBV12-4 combines with J gene TRBJ1-2; TCRdb proposes TRBD1, but this gene call is untestable without DNA. The CDR3 loop spans 12 amino acids. The CDR3 region is CVTGNLIDGYTF.

The V and J genes are TRBV29-1 and TRBJ2-7; lacking DNA, the TRBD2 call made by TCRdb goes unchecked. CDR3 length equals 13 residues. Germline V gene data show CDR1 as SQVTM and CDR2 as ANQGSEA. CDR3 residues: CSVGLATSYEQYF.

CDR3 region: CASSQFQGTSETQYF. This chain joins TRBV4-2 and TRBJ2-5; TCRdb proposes TRBD2, but this gene call is untestable without DNA. This CDR3 contains 15 residues. The V gene's germline CDR1 is LGHNA and CDR2 YNFKEQ.

The chain's CDR3 is CSGETSSGELFF. The rearrangement links TRBV29-1 to TRBJ2-2. Germline lookup yields CDR1 SQVTM and CDR2 ANQGSEA. There are 12 residues in the CDR3.